This TCR beta chain was found in a study of blood T cell repertoires in COVID-19. For the study at large: The cDNA or gDNA used as material had been derived from T cells, B-cell-depleted T cells, or PBMCs.

CDR3 length: 12 amino acids. Germline values: CDR1 LNHDA, CDR2 SQIVND (reference sequence). V was cut by 10 bases and J by 2 bases, with 9 bases left in between. Per the authors' pipeline: Amplification of reference gene primers was used by the study to estimate nucleated cell counts. Sequencing was performed with immunoSEQ multiplex PCR; in TCRdb, only in-frame clones are kept and a portion is missing. The D gene and trimming were derived from the DNA, and the V and J assignments and clone size from that table. Here the sample spans hundreds of thousands of clones, around 86% being singletons. Cohort assignment relied on participant-reported clinical history. This clone was found a few times.

This sequence joins TRBV19 and TRBJ1-3; the D gene is possibly TRBD1 (5 bases). Input material: PBMCs or T cells enriched from blood (not recorded which). The source is a man aged 25 to 40 who had recovered from COVID-19. The DNA for the CDR3 is TGTGCCATCGGGACTGCTGGAAACACCATATATTTT. Amino acids: CAIGTAGNTIYF.